This TCR beta chain was sequenced in a study of cytomegalovirus exposure and HLA in healthy donors. The PCR ran on 60 Vbeta and 13 Jbeta primers. Clones were read by immunoSEQ multiplex PCR, and TCRdb kept only the in-frame ones, dropping some. The sample gives roughly 140,000 clones, approximately 84% of which show up once; 2% to 2.5% is in the top ten. This clone was counted a few times. Its specificity is unknown. Germline loops: CDR1 GTSNPN, CDR2 SVGIG (reference sequence). CDR3 length equals 11 residues. Deletions cut 1 base from V and 7 bases from J, with 7 bases between. Study-level points and caveats: Most of the TCR beta V segments (in an earlier analysis) were productive either about 87% or about 30% of the time.

Sequencing used PBMCs. The receptor comes from a woman under 30 in good health and CMV-seronegative. This sequence joins TRBV30 and TRBJ1-1; D gene unclear. CDR3: CAWSGRDEAFF. For the CDR3, the DNA is TGTGCCTGGAGTGGGCGGGATGAAGCTTTCTTT.